Below, one T cell receptor (beta chain) is given with its context. Its cognate antigen is unknown. The template was total RNA from whole blood, with no T cell sorting. The data are from a study of monozygotic twins with inflammatory bowel disease. Overall study findings and caveats: Evidence did not back any single strong signal or clonotype linked to IBD.

This CDR3 spans 13 amino acids. From germline, CDR1 is SNHLY and CDR2 FYNNEI. From the 5' RACE reads, TCRdb lists one entry per CDR3 protein and no DNA. The data show approximately 380,000 distinct CDR3 sequences, and the top ten clones hold 2% to 3%. Sequencing was performed on blood. The gene calls are TRBV2 and TRBJ2-7; no DNA is available, so the TRBD1 call from TCRdb remains unchecked. This sequence was found in a human donor with ulcerative colitis or Crohn's disease, or a healthy co-twin of an affected twin (not recorded which). The CDR3 sequence is CAASGGVFYEQYF.